This record covers a single T cell receptor (beta chain). What it recognizes is unknown. This could be a read error, since a much larger clone is one nucleotide away. No cell sorting was done before RNA was extracted from the tissue. The junction had 11 bases not matched to a gene; V was cut back by 3 bases and J by 3 bases. CDR1 and CDR2 (germline): SGHDT, YYEEEE. The CDR3 contains 17 residues. The data were obtained in a study of tumor and adjacent non-tumor tissue in lung cancer. A modified ARM-PCR protocol with three rounds of nested PCR amplified TCRbeta. Using its own MiXCR run on the multiplex PCR reads, TCRdb lists one record per CDR3 protein. The data contain 65,000 to 90,000 distinct CDR3 sequences, 75% to 90% of them singletons. Study-level points and caveats: Normal lung showed higher cumulative top 100 clone frequency than tumor.

This sequence joins TRBV5-6 and TRBJ2-1; 8 bases match TRBD2. Sequenced: lung tumor tissue. This TCR was sampled from a woman in her 50s with non-small cell lung cancer. CDR3 protein: CASSSLATGRDYNEQFF. CDR3 in DNA: TGTGCCAGCAGCTCTTTGGCGACCGGGAGGGACTACAATGAGCAGTTCTTC.